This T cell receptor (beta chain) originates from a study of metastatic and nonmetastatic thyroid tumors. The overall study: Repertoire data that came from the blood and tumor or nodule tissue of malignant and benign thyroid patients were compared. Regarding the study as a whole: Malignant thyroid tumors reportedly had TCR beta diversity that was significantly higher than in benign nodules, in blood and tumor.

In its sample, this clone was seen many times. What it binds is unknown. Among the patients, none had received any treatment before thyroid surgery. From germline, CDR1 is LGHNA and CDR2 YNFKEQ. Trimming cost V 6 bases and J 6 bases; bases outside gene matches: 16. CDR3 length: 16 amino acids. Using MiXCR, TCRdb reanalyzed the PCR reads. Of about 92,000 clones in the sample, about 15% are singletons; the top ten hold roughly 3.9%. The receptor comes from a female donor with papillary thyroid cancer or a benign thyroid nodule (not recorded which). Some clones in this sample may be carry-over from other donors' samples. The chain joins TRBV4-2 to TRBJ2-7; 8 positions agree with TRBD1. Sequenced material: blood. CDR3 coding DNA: TGTGCCAGCAGTCACCCCACCGACAGGGGTACGCGCGAGCAGTACTTC. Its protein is CASSHPTDRGTREQYF.